What follows are 14 T cell receptor beta chains derived from one specimen sequenced in a study of shared clonotypes between healthy human individuals. The assay was immunoSEQ multiplex PCR, and TCRdb's table has in-frame clones only and misses some. This table has around 1 million clones, 76% appearing once. What was sequenced was memory CD4+ T cells sorted from blood. Subset of the sample: CD45RA-negative fraction. The origin of the receptors is a man aged 18 to 30 in good health.

The CDR3 coding sequence is TGCGCCAGCAGCTCCGGGTCCTACGAGCAGTACTTC. It encodes CASSSGSYEQYF. The chain recombines TRBV5-1 with TRBJ2-7, with unresolved D. Germline CDR1 reads SGHRS; CDR2 reads YFSETQ. V dropped 3 bases and J dropped 1 base, with 5 bases sitting between them. CDR3 length equals 12 residues. The full variable domain, its missing parts supplied by reference TRBV5-1 and TRBJ2-7, is KAGVTQTPRYLIKTRGQQVTLSCSPISGHRSVSWYQQTPGQGLQFLFEYFSETQRNKGNFPGRFSGRQFSNSRSEMNVSTLELGDSALYLCASSSGSYEQYFGPGTRLTVT.

The gene calls are TRBV5-6 and TRBJ1-2; D is uncertain. V was shortened by 5 bases and J by 2 bases, with 10 bases between the two germline ends. The germline V gene encodes CDR1 SGHDT and CDR2 YYEEEE. The CDR3 extends over 13 amino acids. In DNA form, the CDR3 reads TGTGCCAGCAGGAATGATCTCAACTATGGCTACACCTTC. Translation gives CASRNDLNYGYTF. The entire variable domain, with the rest obtained from reference TRBV5-6 and TRBJ1-2, is as follows: DAGVTQSPTHLIKTRGQQVTLRCSPKSGHDTVSWYQQALGQGPQFIFQYYEEEERQRGNFPDRFSGHQFPNYSSELNVNALLLGDSALYLCASRNDLNYGYTFGSGTRLTVV.

The gene calls are TRBV11-2 and TRBJ2-3; D uncertain. The CDR3 contains 14 residues. V lost 0 bases, J lost 0 bases, and 4 bases lay in between. Germline assignment: CDR1 SGHAT and CDR2 FQNNGV. CDR3 sequence: CASSLDPSTDTQYF. The CDR3 coding sequence is TGTGCCAGCAGCTTAGACCCTAGCACAGATACGCAGTATTTT.

V is TRBV10-3 and J is TRBJ2-5, with D unresolved. CDR1 and CDR2 (germline): ENHRY, SYGVKD. Deletions cut 5 bases from V and 2 bases from J, with 3 bases between. The CDR3 runs 11 residues. The CDR3 is CAISSQETQYF. DNA of the CDR3: TGTGCCATCAGTTCTCAAGAGACCCAGTACTTC.

The rearrangement joins TRBV10-1 to TRBJ2-3, with D possibly matching TRBD2 (6 bases). The CDR3 extends over 14 amino acids. V was pared by 6 bases and J by 0 bases, with 10 bases between. In germline, CDR1 is WNHNN, CDR2 SYGVQD (reference sequence). As DNA, the CDR3 is TGCGCCAGCAGCGCCGGGACTAGCACAGATACGCAGTATTTT. Translation gives CASSAGTSTDTQYF.

The genes are TRBV5-1 and TRBJ1-3, with D unclear. Germline loops: CDR1 SGHRS, CDR2 YFSETQ. The CDR3 runs to 13 residues. Trimming left V 6 bases short and J 2 bases short, with 9 bases between. CDR3 bases: TGCGCCAGCAATGATGGTCCTGGAAACACCATATATTTT. Translation gives CASNDGPGNTIYF.

In its sample, this clone was seen once. The chain has TRBV10-3 and TRBJ2-3; D is ambiguous. Trimming stripped 6 bases from V and 0 bases from J, with 10 bases between. Germline CDR1 reads ENHRY; CDR2 reads SYGVKD. CDR3 length: 14 amino acids. The CDR3 region has the DNA TGTGCCATCAGAGAATCCTCTAGCACAGATACGCAGTATTTT. It yields the protein CAIRESSSTDTQYF.

The V call is TRBV28, the J call TRBJ1-3; D gene uncertain. The V end was cut by 3 bases, the J end by 2 bases, with 8 bases between. CDR3 length: 14 amino acids. The germline V gene encodes CDR1 MDHEN and CDR2 SYDVKM. Written as DNA, the CDR3 is TGTGCCAGCAGTTTTTGGGAGACTGGAAACACCATATATTTT. The encoded protein is CASSFWETGNTIYF.

The chain joins TRBV28 to TRBJ2-3, with D hard to call. The V end lost 4 bases, the J end lost 6 bases, and 11 bases lay between the germline ends. Looked up from germline, CDR1 is MDHEN and CDR2 is SYDVKM. CDR3 size: 13 residues. CDR3 DNA sequence: TGTGCCAGCAGTTCCTCAAATGGGGATACGCAGTATTTT. This translates into CASSSSNGDTQYF.

CDR3 residues: CASSRGQGGESSTDTQYF. In DNA, the CDR3 is TGCGCCAGCAGCCGGGGACAGGGAGGGGAATCTAGCACAGATACGCAGTATTTT. V and J are TRBV4-1 and TRBJ2-3; the match to TRBD1 covers 9 bases. The germline CDR1 and CDR2 sequences are MGHRA and YSYEKL. CDR3 length: 18 amino acids. V shed 4 bases and J 0 bases; nucleotides not matched to a gene: 11.

The J gene is TRBJ2-4, the V gene TRBV7-2, with D unresolved. Per the germline V gene, CDR1 is SGHTA and CDR2 is FQGNSA. This CDR3 has 15 amino acids. Trimming removed 7 bases from V and 1 base from J, with 14 bases in between. The CDR3 sequence: CASTLNHGAKNIQYF. In DNA, the CDR3 is TGTGCCAGCACCCTTAACCACGGGGCCAAAAACATTCAGTACTTC.

The chain has TRBV11-3 and TRBJ1-1; 7 nucleotides agree with TRBD1. J gave up 10 bases and V 6 bases, and 14 bases lay outside the gene matches. CDR1 SGHNT and CDR2 YENEEA come from the germline V gene. The CDR3 sequence is 14 residues long. CDR3 amino acids: CASSSGTVGGRAFF. The CDR3 nucleotides read TGTGCCAGCAGTTCCGGGACAGTGGGAGGACGAGCTTTCTTT. Filled out from reference TRBV11-3 and TRBJ1-1, the complete variable domain reads EAGVVQSPRYKIIEKKQPVAFWCNPISGHNTLYWYLQNLGQGPELLIRYENEEAVDDSQLPKDRFSAERLKGVDSTLKIQPAELGDSAVYLCASSSGTVGGRAFFGQGTRLTVV.

The chain combines TRBV6-1 with TRBJ2-1, with D possibly being TRBD2 (6 bases). There are 13 residues in the CDR3. In germline, CDR1 is MNHNS, CDR2 SASEGT. The V gene lost 8 bases and the J gene lost 5 bases, with 13 bases spanning the gap. The DNA for the CDR3 is TGTGCCAGCGGCGGGATCGTTAACAATGAGCAGTTCTTC. Protein sequence: CASGGIVNNEQFF.

The J gene is TRBJ2-7, the V gene TRBV30, with 9 positions matching TRBD1. This CDR3 has 13 residues. The J segment lost 6 bases and the V segment lost 7 bases, leaving 10 bases of the junction unmatched. CDR1 is GTSNPN and CDR2 is SVGIG in the germline V gene (reference sequence). Here the CDR3 DNA reads TGTGCCTCCACCCGGGACAGGGTGGGCGAGCAGTACTTC. This translates into CASTRDRVGEQYF.